This T cell receptor (beta chain) was recorded in a study of post-analysis software for immune sequencing data. The CDR3 consists of 19 residues. J gave up 3 bases and V 4 bases, and 20 bases lay outside the gene matches. Germline lookup yields CDR1 ENHRY and CDR2 SYGVKD. This clonotype came up a few times. Its antigen is as yet unknown. Carried by the TCR beta cDNA libraries were unique molecular identifiers. TCRdb reprocessed the PCR reads with MiXCR, giving one entry per CDR3 protein. The data contain roughly 730,000 distinct CDR3 sequences, roughly 29% of them seen just once; the ten biggest clones take up approximately 0.55%. Findings and caveats of the study: Pronounced co-clustering by F measure was evident among identically batched samples. When patients were compared with controls, four to six TRBV segments were more frequent, TRBV5-6, TRBV5-1 and TRBV20-1 among them.

The sequence derives from a girl under 18 with multiple sclerosis. Sequencing was performed on blood. The rearrangement links TRBV10-3 to TRBJ1-2; TRBD1 matches 7 bases. The CDR3 nucleotides are TGTGCCATCAGTGTCAGGAGCGGCGCAACAGGGGAAGGGGACTATGGCTACACCTTC. Translated: CAISVRSGATGEGDYGYTF.